This record looks at one T cell receptor (beta chain) sequence and its context. Antigen: not known. The sample is drawn from a study of OX40 agonist ivuxolimab in advanced cancers. Whole-study context: Dose-escalation cases comprised hepatocellular carcinoma, melanoma, renal cell or head and neck cancer. Three patients, one with hepatocellular carcinoma and two with cutaneous melanoma, responded partially. Notes on the study in general: CD4+ T cells averaged fewer expanded clones than CD8+ T cells.

Germline trimming cut 8 bases from V and 4 bases from J; bases unmatched to any gene: 0. Germline V gene data show CDR1 as ENHRY and CDR2 as SYGVKD. This CDR3 is built from 13 residues. Blood got drawn at baseline, again on cycle 4 day 1, and then on cycle 7 day 1. Clones were read by immunoSEQ multiplex PCR, and TCRdb kept only the in-frame ones, dropping some. The sample gives 84,000 or so clones, roughly 88% of which show up once; approximately 0.28% is in the top ten. The sample here was CD4+ or CD8+ T cells sorted from blood, taken in a trial of the OX40 agonist ivuxolimab. This chain links TRBV10-3 with TRBJ2-3, with 13 nucleotides matching TRBD2. This clonotype was sampled from an adult with an advanced solid tumor such as melanoma, head and neck, liver or kidney cancer. Here the CDR3 DNA reads TGTGCCATCGGACTAGCGGGGGCAGATACGCAGTATTTT. It translates to CAIGLAGADTQYF.